Following are 18 T cell receptor beta chains from one sample sequenced in a study of cytomegalovirus exposure and HLA in healthy donors. PCR employed 60 Vbeta and 13 Jbeta primers. TCRdb keeps only in-frame clones here, not all; method: immunoSEQ multiplex PCR. In the table there are 150,000 to 180,000 clones, 80% of which are singletons. The sequenced material came from PBMCs. Receptor source: a woman aged 40 to 50 in good health and CMV-seropositive.

The V and J genes are TRBV5-1 and TRBJ2-5, with TRBD2 matching 7 bases. The germline V gene has CDR1 SGHRS and CDR2 YFSETQ. J was trimmed by 4 bases and V by 0 bases; bases with no gene match: 3. The CDR3 is 14 amino acids. For the CDR3, the DNA is TGCGCCAGCAGCTTGGCATTAGCGGGAGAGACCCAGTACTTC. Protein: CASSLALAGETQYF.

The CDR3 loop reads CAWGREQRPVYTF. In nucleotides, the CDR3 is TGTGCCTGGGGGAGGGAACAGAGACCTGTCTACACCTTC. The chain uses TRBV30 and TRBJ1-2; unclear D gene. CDR1 and CDR2 from the germline V gene are GTSNPN and SVGIG (reference sequence). The CDR3 covers 13 residues. V lost 5 bases, J lost 10 bases, and 20 bases lay in between.

The rearrangement uses TRBV28 and TRBJ2-5; D gene uncertain. Germline V gene lookup returns CDR1 MDHEN and CDR2 SYDVKM. V gave up 2 bases and J gave up 5 bases, with 12 bases separating them. The CDR3 is 14 residues long. CDR3 region: CASSLRRQRETQYF. The CDR3 nucleotides are TGTGCCAGCAGTTTACGTCGGCAGAGGGAGACCCAGTACTTC.

This clone came up a few times. V is TRBV6-4 and J is TRBJ2-5; 9 bases map to TRBD1. J gave up 5 bases and V 4 bases, and 2 bases lay outside the gene matches. Germline V gives CDR1 MRHNA, CDR2 SNTAGT. The CDR3 contains 13 residues. CDR3 sequence: CASSADRGETQYF. The CDR3 nucleotides are TGTGCCAGCAGTGCCGACAGGGGGGAGACCCAGTACTTC.

The chain links TRBV15 to TRBJ2-1; 7 bases are a match to TRBD1. The CDR3 has 14 residues. Germline-derived CDR1 and CDR2 are LNHNV and YYDKDF (reference sequence). J lost 8 bases, V lost 3 bases, and 7 bases had no gene match. The CDR3 here is CATSRATGYYEQFF. DNA for the CDR3: TGTGCCACCAGCAGGGCGACAGGGTACTATGAGCAGTTCTTC.

This clone was recorded once. The chain uses TRBV5-6 and TRBJ1-5; TRBD1 agrees at 7 bases. The V segment lost 3 bases and the J segment 6 bases; nucleotides outside the gene matches: 9. The CDR3 has 15 amino acids. Germline V CDR1 and CDR2: SGHDT, YYEEEE. CDR3 residues: CASSSYRQGSQPQHF. DNA for the CDR3: TGTGCCAGCAGCTCCTACCGACAGGGAAGTCAGCCCCAGCATTTT.

The chain carries TRBV5-4 and TRBJ2-1; 9 nucleotides align to TRBD2. The CDR3 spans 13 residues. After removal of 4 bases from V and 6 bases from J, the junction contained 2 bases not matched to a gene. Germline V gene lookup returns CDR1 SGHNT and CDR2 YYREEE (reference sequence). DNA for the CDR3: TGTGCCAGCAGCCGGACTAGCGCCAATGAGCAGTTCTTC. As protein: CASSRTSANEQFF.

The chain combines TRBV4-2 with TRBJ2-4, with 8 bases identical to TRBD2. Trimming took 0 bases from V and 0 from J; bases not matched to a gene: 13. The CDR3 is 20 amino acids. Germline loops: CDR1 LGHNA, CDR2 YNFKEQ. CDR3 nucleotides: TGTGCCAGCAGCCAAGAGGGAAAGAGCGGGGGAGCCTTAGCCAAAAACATTCAGTACTTC. This gives the protein CASSQEGKSGGALAKNIQYF.

As regards this clone: This sample also contains other DNA sequences that code for the same CDR3. The CDR3 protein is CASSLRGQETQYF. In nucleotides, the CDR3 is TGTGCCAGTAGTCTCAGGGGGCAAGAGACCCAGTACTTC. The V and J genes are TRBV19 and TRBJ2-5; 7 bases match TRBD1. V lost 5 bases and J lost 2; bases outside the gene matches: 2. Germline CDR1 LNHDA, CDR2 SQIVND (reference sequence). The CDR3 has 13 residues.

The V gene is TRBV7-9, the J gene TRBJ2-1; tentatively, D is TRBD2 (6 bases). Trimming took 1 base from V and 1 from J, leaving 8 bases between them. The CDR3 spans 15 residues. Germline CDR1 and CDR2: SEHNR and FQNEAQ (reference sequence). The CDR3 coding sequence is TGTGCCAGCAGCTTAGGGGACTTTTCCTACAATGAGCAGTTCTTC. Protein sequence: CASSLGDFSYNEQFF.

This chain links TRBV30 with TRBJ1-1, with TRBD1 identical over 7 bases. Per germline, CDR1 GTSNPN and CDR2 SVGIG (reference sequence). The CDR3 length is 13 residues. Trimming cost V 1 base and J 3 bases; bases outside gene matches: 2. CDR3 nucleotide sequence: TGTGCCTGGAGTGCAACAGGGGACACTGAAGCTTTCTTT. This codes for CAWSATGDTEAFF.

This clone was recorded at least ten times. Different DNA sequences within this sample yield the same CDR3. The chain links TRBV5-1 to TRBJ2-3; 9 bases map to TRBD1. V gave up 3 bases and J gave up 6 bases; unmatched junction bases: 5. The CDR3 length is 14 residues. Germline CDR1 and CDR2: SGHRS and YFSETQ. This CDR3 reads CASSSGQGTDTQYF. CDR3 bases: TGCGCCAGCAGCTCCGGACAGGGGACCGATACGCAGTATTTT.

The chain employs TRBV4-1 and TRBJ2-1, with a tentative D call TRBD2 (5 bases). This CDR3 has 15 amino acids. The germline V and J ends were trimmed by 4 bases and 6 bases, with 16 bases remaining between them. Germline V gene data show CDR1 as MGHRA and CDR2 as YSYEKL. CDR3 DNA sequence: TGCGCCAGCAGCCTTTCGTTGACGGGGAGCAATGAGCAGTTCTTC. It translates to CASSLSLTGSNEQFF.

The chain recombines TRBV4-1 with TRBJ2-4, with D perhaps matching TRBD1 (5 bases). The CDR3 loop spans 14 amino acids. Germline loops: CDR1 MGHRA, CDR2 YSYEKL. The V and J ends lost 5 bases and 0 bases respectively, with 8 bases between them. CDR3 loop: CASSDSLAKNIQYF. The CDR3 bases are TGCGCCAGCAGCGACAGCTTAGCCAAAAACATTCAGTACTTC.

V and J are TRBV25-1 and TRBJ1-6; TRBD1 might be the D (6 bases). CDR1 MGHDK and CDR2 SYGVNS come from the germline V gene. V shed 3 bases and J shed 6 bases, with 15 bases lying between them. This CDR3 has 16 residues. The CDR3 sequence is CASSDQYRDLNSPLHF. The DNA of the CDR3 is TGTGCCAGCAGTGATCAATACAGGGACCTTAATTCACCCCTCCACTTT.

V is TRBV6-6 and J is TRBJ2-5; TRBD1 aligns across 10 bases. The CDR3 sequence is 15 residues long. The trim removed 5 bases at V and 3 bases at J, leaving 6 bases unmatched. Germline assignment: CDR1 MNHNY and CDR2 SVGAGI (reference sequence). The CDR3 nucleotides read TGTGCCAGCAGTAGCCGGGACAGGGGTGAAGAGACCCAGTACTTC. Its protein is CASSSRDRGEETQYF.

The chain has TRBV27 and TRBJ1-5; D gene uncertain. The V end lost 2 bases, the J end lost 4 bases, and 12 bases lay between the germline ends. The germline CDR1 and CDR2 sequences are MNHEY and SMNVEV (reference sequence). This CDR3 has 15 amino acids. The CDR3 loop reads CASSLNRVQNQPQHF. The CDR3, as DNA: TGTGCCAGCAGTTTAAACCGGGTCCAAAATCAGCCCCAGCATTTT.

This chain uses TRBV2 with TRBJ2-7, with TRBD1 matching over 7 bases. With V trimmed by 3 bases and J by 2 bases, 4 bases remained unmatched. Germline CDR1 and CDR2: SNHLY and FYNNEI. The CDR3 contains 14 residues. The CDR3 sequence: CASSEGTATYEQYF. CDR3 nucleotides: TGTGCCAGCAGTGAGGGGACAGCAACCTACGAGCAGTACTTC.